These 9 T cell receptor beta chains share one sample of origin, sequenced in a study of blood T cell repertoires in COVID-19. Libraries were prepared by immunoSEQ multiplex PCR; TCRdb keeps only in-frame clonotypes and omits some of them. The table shows 250,000 to 350,000 clones, with approximately 84% occurring only once. Sequencing input: PBMCs or T cells enriched from blood (not recorded which). All receptors derive from a woman between 18 and 30 years old who had recovered from COVID-19.

The chain employs TRBV10-3 and TRBJ1-2, with D possibly TRBD1 on 6 matching bases. This CDR3 comprises 14 residues. Germline-derived CDR1 and CDR2 are ENHRY and SYGVKD. Trimming removed 7 bases from V and 9 bases from J, with 21 bases in between. CDR3 loop: CAIKGGASTERYTF. The DNA of the CDR3 is TGTGCCATCAAGGGGGGGGCCTCGACGGAGCGCTACACCTTC.

The rearrangement joins TRBV9 to TRBJ2-2; 9 bases align to TRBD1. The CDR3 runs to 14 residues. CDR1 SGDLS and CDR2 YYNGEE come from the germline V gene. The trim removed 3 bases at V and 8 bases at J, leaving 5 bases unmatched. The CDR3: CASSADRGLGELFF. The CDR3 DNA is TGTGCCAGCAGCGCCGACAGGGGGTTAGGGGAGCTGTTTTTT.

V is TRBV20-1 and J is TRBJ2-3, with 9 bases that match TRBD1. The CDR3 is 13 residues long. Trimming at V came to 3 bases and at J to 4 bases, leaving 2 bases not matched to a gene. The germline gives CDR1 DFQATT, CDR2 SNEGSKA (reference sequence). Here the CDR3 reads CSASRQGADTQYF. In nucleotides, the CDR3 is TGCAGTGCTAGTCGACAGGGGGCAGATACGCAGTATTTT.

The table lists this clone with a count of one. Here the CDR3 DNA reads TGTGCCAGCGGCCGTGGGGGGACTACCCAAGAGACCCAGTACTTC. Its translation: CASGRGGTTQETQYF. The V gene is TRBV3-1 (or the pseudogene TRBV3-2), the J gene TRBJ2-5; 7 bases line up with TRBD2. Germline lookup yields CDR1 LGHDT and CDR2 YNNKEL (reference sequence). Unmatched junction bases numbered 10, after V lost 8 bases and J lost 1 base. The CDR3 is made up of 15 amino acids.

The chain employs TRBV12-3 or TRBV12-4 and TRBJ2-7, with TRBD1 as a possible D gene (5 bases). V was shortened by 4 bases and J by 1 base, with 8 bases between the two germline ends. The CDR3 runs 13 residues. DNA of the CDR3: TGTGCCAGCAGTTGGGGCTATTCCTACGAGCAGTACTTC. This encodes CASSWGYSYEQYF.

The V call is TRBV6-5, the J call TRBJ1-1, with 7 bases fitting TRBD1. Trimming took 8 bases from V and 5 from J; bases not matched to a gene: 11. The CDR3 sequence is 14 residues long. Germline V gene lookup returns CDR1 MNHEY and CDR2 SVGAGI. CDR3 sequence (DNA): TGTGCCAGCCAGACCGCGACAGGGAGGACTGAAGCTTTCTTT. Protein: CASQTATGRTEAFF.

The chain combines TRBV5-4 with TRBJ2-1, with 13 positions matching TRBD2. V shed 4 bases and J 8 bases; nucleotides not matched to a gene: 15. CDR1 is SGHNT and CDR2 is YYREEE in the germline V gene (reference sequence). This CDR3 spans 18 amino acids. Here the CDR3 reads CASSGVRSLAGGPHEQFF. The CDR3 DNA reads TGTGCCAGCAGCGGGGTTCGATCACTAGCGGGAGGGCCCCATGAGCAGTTCTTC.

The V and J genes are TRBV7-9 and TRBJ1-4; 8 bases agree with TRBD1. Germline CDR1 reads SEHNR; CDR2 reads FQNEAQ (reference sequence). V was clipped by 5 bases and J by 4 bases; unmatched bases: 6. This CDR3 is built from 15 residues. The CDR3 DNA follows: TGTGCCAGCAGCCCCCCGGGACAGGTTAATGAAAAACTGTTTTTT. Translated, it gives CASSPPGQVNEKLFF.

This chain connects TRBV6-5 to TRBJ2-5; the D is unclear. The CDR3 length is 14 residues. V was trimmed by 4 bases and J by 3 bases, leaving 12 bases between them. Germline values: CDR1 MNHEY, CDR2 SVGAGI. The CDR3 loop is CASSFPEAKETQYF. CDR3 coding DNA: TGTGCCAGCAGTTTCCCCGAGGCGAAAGAGACCCAGTACTTC.